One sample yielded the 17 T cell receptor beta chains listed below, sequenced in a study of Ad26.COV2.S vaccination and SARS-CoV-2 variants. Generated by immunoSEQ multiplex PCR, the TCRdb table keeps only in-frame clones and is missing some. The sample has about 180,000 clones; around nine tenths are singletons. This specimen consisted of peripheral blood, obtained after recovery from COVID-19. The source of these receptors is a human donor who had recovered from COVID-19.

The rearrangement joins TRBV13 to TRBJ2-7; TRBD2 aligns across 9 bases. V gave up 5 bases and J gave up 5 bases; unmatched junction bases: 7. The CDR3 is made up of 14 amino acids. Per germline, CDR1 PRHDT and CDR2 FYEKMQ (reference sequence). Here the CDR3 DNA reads TGTGCCAGCAGCCTCGGGACTAGCTTCGACGAGCAGTACTTC. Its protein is CASSLGTSFDEQYF.

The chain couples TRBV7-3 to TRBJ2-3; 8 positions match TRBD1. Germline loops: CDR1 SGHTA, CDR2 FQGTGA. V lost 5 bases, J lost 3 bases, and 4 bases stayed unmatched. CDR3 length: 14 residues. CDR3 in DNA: TGTGCCAGCAGCCGCGGACAGGGAACAGATACGCAGTATTTT. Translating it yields CASSRGQGTDTQYF.

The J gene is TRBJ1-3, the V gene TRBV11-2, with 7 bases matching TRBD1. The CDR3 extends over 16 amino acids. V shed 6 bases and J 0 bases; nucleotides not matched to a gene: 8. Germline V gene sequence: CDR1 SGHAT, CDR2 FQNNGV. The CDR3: CASRTSRDSSGNTIYF. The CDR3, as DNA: TGTGCCAGCAGGACATCCAGGGACAGCTCTGGAAACACCATATATTTT.

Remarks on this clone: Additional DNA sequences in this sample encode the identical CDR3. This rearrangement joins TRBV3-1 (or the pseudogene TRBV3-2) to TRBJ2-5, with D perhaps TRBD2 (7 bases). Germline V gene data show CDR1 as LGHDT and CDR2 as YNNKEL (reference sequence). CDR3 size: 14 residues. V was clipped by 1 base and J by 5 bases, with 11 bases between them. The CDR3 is CASSQGGGRETQYF. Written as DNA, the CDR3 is TGTGCCAGCAGCCAAGGGGGGGGCCGGGAGACCCAGTACTTC.

CDR3 sequence: CASHLAGGYGYTF. In nucleotides, the CDR3 is TGTGCCAGCCATTTGGCAGGGGGATATGGCTACACCTTC. The J gene is TRBJ1-2, the V gene TRBV7-9; 7 nucleotides align to TRBD1. The CDR3 totals 13 residues. V gave up 8 bases and J gave up 5 bases; unmatched junction bases: 8. Germline-derived CDR1 and CDR2 are SEHNR and FQNEAQ (reference sequence).

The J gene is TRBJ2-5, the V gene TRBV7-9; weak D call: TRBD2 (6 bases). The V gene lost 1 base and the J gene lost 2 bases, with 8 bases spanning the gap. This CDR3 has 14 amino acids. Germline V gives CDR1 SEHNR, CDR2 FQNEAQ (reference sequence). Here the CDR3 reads CASSLGGIQETQYF. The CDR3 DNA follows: TGTGCCAGCAGCTTAGGCGGGATACAAGAGACCCAGTACTTC. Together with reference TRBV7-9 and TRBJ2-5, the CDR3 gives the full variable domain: DTGVSQNPRHKITKRGQNVTFRCDPISEHNRLYWYRQTLGQGPEFLTYFQNEAQLEKSRLLSDRFSAERPKGSFSTLEIQRTEQGDSAMYLCASSLGGIQETQYFGPGTRLLVL.

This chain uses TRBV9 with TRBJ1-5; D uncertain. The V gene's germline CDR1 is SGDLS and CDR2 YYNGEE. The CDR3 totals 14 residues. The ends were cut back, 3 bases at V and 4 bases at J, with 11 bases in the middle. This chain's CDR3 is CASSADQGNQPQHF. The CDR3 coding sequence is TGTGCCAGCAGCGCCGACCAAGGGAATCAGCCCCAGCATTTT.

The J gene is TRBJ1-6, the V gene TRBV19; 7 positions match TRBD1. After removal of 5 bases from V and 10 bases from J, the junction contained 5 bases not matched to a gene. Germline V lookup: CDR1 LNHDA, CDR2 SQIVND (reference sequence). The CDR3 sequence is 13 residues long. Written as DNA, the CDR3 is TGTGCCAGTAGTCGACAGGGAGAATCACCCCTCCACTTT. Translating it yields CASSRQGESPLHF.

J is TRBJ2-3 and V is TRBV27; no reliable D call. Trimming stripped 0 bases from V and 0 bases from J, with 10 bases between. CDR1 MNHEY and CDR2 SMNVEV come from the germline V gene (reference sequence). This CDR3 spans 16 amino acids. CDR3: CASSLSSVPSTDTQYF. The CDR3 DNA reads TGTGCCAGCAGTTTATCCAGCGTACCTAGCACAGATACGCAGTATTTT.

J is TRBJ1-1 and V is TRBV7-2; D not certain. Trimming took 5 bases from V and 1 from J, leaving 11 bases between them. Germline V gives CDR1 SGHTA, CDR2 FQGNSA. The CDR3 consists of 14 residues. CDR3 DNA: TGTGCCAGCAGCAGAGAGGCAGAGAACACTGAAGCTTTCTTT. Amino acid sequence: CASSREAENTEAFF.

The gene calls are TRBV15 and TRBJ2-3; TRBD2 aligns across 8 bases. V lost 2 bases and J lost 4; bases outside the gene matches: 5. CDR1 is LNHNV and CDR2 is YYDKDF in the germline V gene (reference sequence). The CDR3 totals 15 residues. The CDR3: CATSRTGGLADTQYF. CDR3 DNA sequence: TGTGCCACCAGCAGAACGGGGGGGCTGGCAGATACGCAGTATTTT.

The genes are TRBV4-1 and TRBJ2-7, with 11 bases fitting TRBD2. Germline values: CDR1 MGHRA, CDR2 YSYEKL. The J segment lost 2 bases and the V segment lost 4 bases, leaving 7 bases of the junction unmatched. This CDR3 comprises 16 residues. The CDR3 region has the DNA TGCGCCAGCAGCCGAGGACTAGCGGGTATTACCTACGAGCAGTACTTC. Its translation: CASSRGLAGITYEQYF.

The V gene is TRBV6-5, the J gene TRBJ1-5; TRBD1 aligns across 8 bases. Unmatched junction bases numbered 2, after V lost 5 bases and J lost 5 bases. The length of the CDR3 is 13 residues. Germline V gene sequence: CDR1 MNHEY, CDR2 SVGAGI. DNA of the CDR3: TGTGCCAGCAGTATACAGGGGGATCAGCCCCAGCATTTT. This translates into CASSIQGDQPQHF.

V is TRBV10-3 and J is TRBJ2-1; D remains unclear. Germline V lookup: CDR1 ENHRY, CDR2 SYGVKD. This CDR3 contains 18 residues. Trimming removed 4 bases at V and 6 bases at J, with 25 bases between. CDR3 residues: CAISGTGGYGTLLNEQFF. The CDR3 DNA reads TGTGCCATCAGTGGGACGGGTGGCTACGGTACCCTTCTCAATGAGCAGTTCTTC.

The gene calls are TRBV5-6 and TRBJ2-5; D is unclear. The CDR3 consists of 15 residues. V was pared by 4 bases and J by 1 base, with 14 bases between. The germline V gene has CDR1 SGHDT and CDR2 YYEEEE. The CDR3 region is CASSRKATVQETQYF. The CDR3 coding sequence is TGTGCCAGCAGCCGGAAGGCAACAGTCCAAGAGACCCAGTACTTC. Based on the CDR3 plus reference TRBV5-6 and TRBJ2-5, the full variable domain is DAGVTQSPTHLIKTRGQQVTLRCSPKSGHDTVSWYQQALGQGPQFIFQYYEEEERQRGNFPDRFSGHQFPNYSSELNVNALLLGDSALYLCASSRKATVQETQYFGPGTRLLVL.

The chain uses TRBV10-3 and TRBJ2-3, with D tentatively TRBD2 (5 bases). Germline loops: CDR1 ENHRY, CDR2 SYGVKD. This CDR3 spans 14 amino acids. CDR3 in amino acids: CASGVGAGTDTQYF. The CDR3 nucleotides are TGTGCTAGTGGGGTGGGAGCCGGCACAGATACGCAGTATTTT.

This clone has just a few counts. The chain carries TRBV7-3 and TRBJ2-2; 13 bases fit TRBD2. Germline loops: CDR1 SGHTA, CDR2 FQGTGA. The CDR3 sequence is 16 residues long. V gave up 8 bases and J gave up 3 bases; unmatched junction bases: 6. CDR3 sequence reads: CASAGTSGDYTGELFF. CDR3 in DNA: TGTGCCAGCGCAGGGACTAGCGGGGACTACACCGGGGAGCTGTTTTTT.